This TCR beta chain was identified during a study of cytomegalovirus exposure and HLA in healthy donors. General study points: With high specificity and sensitivity, the classifier reportedly diagnosed cytomegalovirus status. Analysis was performed later, and it showed HLA-associated TCR beta chains to be more clonally expanded than equally common others.

In the PCR, 60 Vbeta and 13 Jbeta primers were used. Libraries were prepared by immunoSEQ multiplex PCR; TCRdb keeps only in-frame clonotypes and omits some of them. The sample has 120,000 or so clones, approximately 70% seen once; the top ten hold about 1.5%. The donors were healthy bone marrow donors. Comment on this clone: Its antigen is currently unknown.

Germline CDR1 is SEHNR and CDR2 is FQNEAQ (reference sequence). The CDR3 contains 13 residues. The trim removed 6 bases at V and 6 bases at J, leaving 4 bases unmatched. The TCR comes from a young man in good health and CMV-seronegative. Sequenced sample: PBMCs. The chain employs TRBV7-9 and TRBJ1-5, with 8 bases aligning to TRBD1. Here the CDR3 reads CASSGQGGQPQHF. CDR3 in DNA: TGTGCCAGCAGTGGACAGGGTGGTCAGCCCCAGCATTTT.